The source of this T cell receptor beta chain is a study of brain T cells in children with intractable seizures. Study results and limitations: Pre-surgery blood may have been undersampled, hiding some clones. Only CDR3 sequence similarity suggested viral specificity, without known HCMV serostatus.

Worth noting for this clone: Its matching antigen is unknown.

Surgery cases with the highest brain T cell transcript signatures were chosen for sequencing. At least one anti-epileptic drug was given before surgery. V was shortened by 5 bases and J by 3 bases, with 17 bases between the two germline ends. This CDR3 has 15 amino acids. The germline V gene has CDR1 SGHTA and CDR2 FQGNSA. Sequencing used immunoSEQ multiplex PCR; TCRdb keeps in-frame clones, though not all of them. The sample has around 20,000 clones, around 94% seen once. The sequenced sample was peripheral blood, obtained at surgery. This chain links TRBV7-2 with TRBJ2-7; maybe TRBD2 (7 bases). The sequence derives from a boy younger than 18 with focal cortical dysplasia and intractable seizures. For the CDR3, the DNA is TGTGCCAGCAGCGTGTTGGGGGGGGCTCACTACGAGCAGTACTTC. Translation gives CASSVLGGAHYEQYF.